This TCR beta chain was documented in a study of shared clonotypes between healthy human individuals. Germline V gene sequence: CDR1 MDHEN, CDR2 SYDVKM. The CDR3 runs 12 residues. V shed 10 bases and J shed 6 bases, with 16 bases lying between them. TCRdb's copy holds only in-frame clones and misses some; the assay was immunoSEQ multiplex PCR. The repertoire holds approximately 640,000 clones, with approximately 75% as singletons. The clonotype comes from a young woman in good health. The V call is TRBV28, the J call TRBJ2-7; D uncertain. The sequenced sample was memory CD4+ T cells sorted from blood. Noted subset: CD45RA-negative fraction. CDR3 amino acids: CAIGPIPSEQYF. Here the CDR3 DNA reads TGTGCCATTGGACCGATCCCTAGCGAGCAGTACTTC.